The 32 T cell receptor beta chains given below trace back to one sample, sequenced in a study of blood T cells in healthy people across ages. A second about 6 to 12 cycle PCR used barcoded and J-beta primers. TCRdb recomputed calls from the 5' RACE reads with MiXCR, one row per CDR3 protein. The sample has about 1.4 million distinct CDR3 sequences, approximately 60% seen once. The specimen was blood. These receptors were taken from a young man in good health.

This chain joins TRBV29-1 and TRBJ2-1, with a weak D call TRBD2 (5 bases). There are 14 residues in the CDR3. Germline CDR1 SQVTM, CDR2 ANQGSEA. The V end was cut by 4 bases, the J end by 0 bases, with 10 bases between. The CDR3 bases are TGCAGCGTTGGCGGGCCGAACTCCTACAATGAGCAGTTCTTC. Its protein is CSVGGPNSYNEQFF.

V gene TRBV12-3 or TRBV12-4 combines with J gene TRBJ2-1, with TRBD2 matching 8 bases. CDR3 length equals 15 residues. V shed 4 bases, J shed 1 base, and the junction held 3 bases outside the gene matches. CDR3 residues: CASSSSGPSYNEQFF. The CDR3 DNA is TGTGCCAGCAGTTCTAGCGGGCCATCCTACAATGAGCAGTTCTTC.

V is TRBV21-1 and J is TRBJ2-1; the DNA was not used to check the table's D call, TRBD2. TRBV21-1 is an annotated pseudogene. The CDR3 consists of 18 residues. The DNA of the CDR3 is TGTGCCAGCAGCAAAGTAGGCCAGCGGGCACAGTTGGGCAATGAGCAGTTCTTC. Amino acid sequence: CASSKVGQRAQLGNEQFF.

This sequence joins TRBV20-1 and TRBJ2-4, with D tentatively TRBD1 (6 bases). The J call may be faulty, since TRBJ2-7 better matches the DNA end. Germline V gene sequence: CDR1 DFQATT, CDR2 SNEGSKA (reference sequence). This CDR3 is built from 14 residues. The CDR3 DNA is TGCAGTGCTAGCCCTAGAGGACAGACCTACGAGCAGTACTTC. It is translated as CSASPRGQTYEQYF.

In this sample, this clonotype turned up once. The chain combines TRBV2 with TRBJ1-5; D ambiguous. Germline V CDR1 and CDR2: SNHLY, FYNNEI. The CDR3 contains 10 residues. Trimming shortened V by 8 bases and J by 8 bases, and 7 bases separated the two germline ends. In nucleotides, the CDR3 is TGTGCCAGCGGCCGAGAGCCCCAGCATTTT. This translates into CASGREPQHF.

The gene calls are TRBV10-3 and TRBJ1-6; D is uncertain. V dropped 2 bases and J dropped 8 bases, with 10 bases sitting between them. Germline V lookup: CDR1 ENHRY, CDR2 SYGVKD. CDR3 length equals 14 residues. CDR3 sequence: CAISEGPTYSPLHF. CDR3 bases: TGTGCCATCAGTGAGGGGCCCACCTATTCACCCCTCCACTTT.

The rearrangement uses TRBV5-1 and TRBJ2-4, with D perhaps TRBD2 (5 bases). The CDR3 runs to 16 residues. Trimming cost V 0 bases and J 5 bases, with 15 bases left between them. Germline V gene sequence: CDR1 SGHRS, CDR2 YFSETQ. The CDR3 bases are TGCGCCAGCAGCTTGGATGAGGGTTTCCCCCAAAACATTCAGTACTTC. The encoded protein is CASSLDEGFPQNIQYF.

The CDR3 loop is CASRPPTSAYTEAFF. The CDR3 DNA is TGTGCCAGCAGACCCCCAACGAGCGCTTACACTGAAGCTTTCTTT. The chain links TRBV7-2 to TRBJ1-1, with D unresolved. Germline V gene lookup returns CDR1 SGHTA and CDR2 FQGNSA. The CDR3 length is 15 residues. V was cut by 6 bases and J by 3 bases, with 17 bases left in between.

This chain links TRBV6-5 with TRBJ2-7; D gene unclear. The CDR3 runs to 15 residues. V shed 2 bases and J shed 3 bases, with 14 bases lying between them. The germline V gene has CDR1 MNHEY and CDR2 SVGAGI. The CDR3 protein is CASSYGIGLGYEQYF. The CDR3 coding sequence is TGTGCCAGCAGTTACGGGATAGGCCTGGGCTACGAGCAGTACTTC.

The chain couples TRBV6-5 to TRBJ1-6, with TRBD1 as a possible D gene (6 bases). V was cut by 0 bases and J by 5 bases, with 17 bases left in between. From germline, CDR1 is MNHEY and CDR2 SVGAGI. The CDR3 consists of 18 residues. The CDR3 loop is CASSYSTGGHRDNSPLHF. The CDR3 bases are TGTGCCAGCAGTTACTCGACTGGGGGGCATCGAGATAATTCACCCCTCCACTTT.

V gene TRBV27 combines with J gene TRBJ1-5; D perhaps matches TRBD1 (5 bases). The V and J ends lost 5 bases and 6 bases respectively, with 20 bases between them. Germline lookup yields CDR1 MNHEY and CDR2 SMNVEV (reference sequence). There are 16 residues in the CDR3. The CDR3 nucleotides read TGTGCCAGCAGTCTAGCGGCCCCAGGGAGAGGTCAGCCCCAGCATTTT. It encodes CASSLAAPGRGQPQHF.

This clonotype was counted only a few times. The chain combines TRBV7-2 with TRBJ1-5; D perhaps matches TRBD1 (6 bases). The germline CDR1 and CDR2 sequences are SGHTA and FQGNSA. This CDR3 has 14 residues. Trimming removed 5 bases at V and 8 bases at J, with 16 bases between. The DNA for the CDR3 is TGTGCCAGCAGCAGCGAGGGGGGCTGGGAGCCCCAGCATTTT. This gives the protein CASSSEGGWEPQHF.

The chain links TRBV7-2 to TRBJ2-4; TRBD1 is a possible D gene (6 bases). The CDR3 sequence is 12 residues long. Trimming shortened V by 6 bases and J by 6 bases, and 9 bases separated the two germline ends. Germline V lookup: CDR1 SGHTA, CDR2 FQGNSA. The CDR3 region is CASRQGSNIQYF. The CDR3, as DNA: TGTGCCAGCAGGCAGGGGTCAAACATTCAGTACTTC.

V and J are TRBV12-3 or TRBV12-4 and TRBJ1-6, with 7 positions matching TRBD1. This CDR3 contains 15 residues. After removal of 6 bases from V and 11 bases from J, the junction contained 13 bases not matched to a gene. DNA of the CDR3: TGTGCCAGCAGCCAGGGGGGAGGGGATTTTCCACCCCTCCACTTT. This codes for CASSQGGGDFPPLHF.

This clonotype turned up a few times. The J gene is TRBJ2-1, the V gene TRBV12-5, with D unresolved. The V gene's germline CDR1 is LGHNT and CDR2 FRNRAP. This CDR3 contains 11 residues. Trimming removed 7 bases from V and 5 bases from J, with 6 bases in between. CDR3 residues: CASARNNEQFF. As DNA, the CDR3 is TGTGCTAGTGCGCGGAACAATGAGCAGTTCTTC.

The chain employs TRBV20-1 and TRBJ2-7, with D unresolved. The CDR3 is 12 amino acids. V lost 3 bases and J 2 bases, leaving 8 bases between the germline ends. Germline CDR1 DFQATT, CDR2 SNEGSKA (reference sequence). Written as DNA, the CDR3 is TGCAGTGCTAGCTCCCCTACCTACGAGCAGTACTTC. Translated, it gives CSASSPTYEQYF.

This clonotype turned up a few times. The chain couples TRBV5-8 to TRBJ2-5; D is unresolved. This CDR3 region has 12 residues. V lost 2 bases and J 3 bases, leaving 5 bases between the germline ends. Germline V lookup: CDR1 SGHTS, CDR2 YDEGEE. CDR3 in DNA: TGTGCCAGCAGCTTCCGGGAAGAGACCCAGTACTTC. Protein sequence: CASSFREETQYF.

Only a few counts were recorded for this clonotype. This chain joins TRBV20-1 and TRBJ2-7; TRBD2 might be the D (6 bases). CDR1 DFQATT and CDR2 SNEGSKA come from the germline V gene (reference sequence). V lost 0 bases, J lost 0 bases, and 9 bases lay in between. This CDR3 region has 14 residues. CDR3: CSARDVGGSYEQYF. The CDR3 DNA reads TGCAGTGCTAGAGATGTGGGGGGCTCCTACGAGCAGTACTTC.

The chain carries TRBV12-3 or TRBV12-4 and TRBJ1-2; 8 bases match TRBD1. V was clipped by 5 bases and J by 7 bases; unmatched bases: 6. This CDR3 spans 13 amino acids. The CDR3 sequence: CASSHQGASGYTF. DNA of the CDR3: TGTGCCAGCAGTCATCAGGGGGCGAGTGGCTACACCTTC.

The rearrangement links TRBV5-1 to TRBJ2-4, with 9 bases fitting TRBD1. This CDR3 contains 15 residues. Germline V CDR1 and CDR2: SGHRS, YFSETQ. V shed 3 bases, J shed 15 bases, and the junction held 16 bases outside the gene matches. The CDR3 is CASSSSGTGIQFRYF. CDR3 nucleotide sequence: TGCGCCAGCAGCTCCTCCGGGACAGGGATACAATTTCGGTACTTC.

This clonotype was detected a few times. The chain uses TRBV3-1 and TRBJ2-1; D remains ambiguous. The CDR3 is 13 amino acids. V lost 4 bases and J lost 9, with 13 bases in between. CDR1 LGHDT and CDR2 YNNKEL come from the germline V gene (reference sequence). The CDR3 region is CASSRARSGEQFF. CDR3 sequence (DNA): TGTGCCAGCAGCCGGGCCCGATCTGGTGAGCAGTTCTTC.

The chain combines TRBV29-1 with TRBJ1-4, with D unresolved. Per the germline V gene, CDR1 is SQVTM and CDR2 is ANQGSEA. The CDR3 extends over 14 amino acids. Trimming took off 1 base at V and 6 bases at J, with 12 bases between the two ends. As DNA, the CDR3 is TGCAGCGTTGAAGTTGGTGACGGTGATGAAAAACTGTTTTTT. Protein product: CSVEVGDGDEKLFF.

This clonotype appeared a few times. The J gene is TRBJ2-3, the V gene TRBV7-9; TRBD2 matches 12 bases. Per germline, CDR1 SEHNR and CDR2 FQNEAQ (reference sequence). V lost 5 bases and J lost 2; bases outside the gene matches: 11. The CDR3 has 18 residues. The CDR3 protein is CASSRLAGEKITTDTQYF. CDR3 nucleotides: TGTGCCAGCAGCAGACTAGCGGGGGAGAAAATCACCACAGATACGCAGTATTTT.

This clonotype turned up a few times. The CDR3 sequence: CASSHLAGTQETQYF. The CDR3 DNA reads as TGCGCCAGCAGCCATCTAGCGGGGACACAAGAGACCCAGTACTTC. The chain recombines TRBV4-1 with TRBJ2-5; 9 bases are shared with TRBD2. The CDR3 sequence is 15 residues long. The germline gives CDR1 MGHRA, CDR2 YSYEKL. J gave up 2 bases and V 3 bases, and 4 bases lay outside the gene matches.

This clonotype was seen a few times. This rearrangement joins TRBV7-2 to TRBJ2-5, with a possible D match to TRBD1 (5 bases). This CDR3 is built from 14 residues. Germline assignment: CDR1 SGHTA and CDR2 FQGNSA. V shed 1 base and J shed 3 bases, with 9 bases lying between them. CDR3 DNA: TGTGCCAGCAGCTTAGAGGCCAGGGAAGAGACCCAGTACTTC. It codes for CASSLEAREETQYF.

This rearrangement joins TRBV11-2 to TRBJ2-1; TRBD2 matches 14 bases. With 8 bases clipped from V and 5 bases from J, the junction kept 2 bases outside the gene matches. The germline V gene encodes CDR1 SGHAT and CDR2 FQNNGV. The CDR3 length is 14 residues. The CDR3 loop is CASGLAGGHNEQFF. CDR3 nucleotide sequence: TGTGCCAGCGGACTAGCGGGAGGCCACAATGAGCAGTTCTTC.

This chain uses TRBV20-1 with TRBJ1-1; D perhaps matches TRBD1 (6 bases). This CDR3 is 13 amino acids long. Germline loops: CDR1 DFQATT, CDR2 SNEGSKA (reference sequence). V lost 6 bases and J 3 bases, leaving 14 bases between the germline ends. Here the CDR3 reads CSASRGSYTEAFF. DNA for the CDR3: TGCAGTGCCAGCAGGGGCTCGTACACTGAAGCTTTCTTT.

The chain joins TRBV11-2 to TRBJ2-3; 8 positions match TRBD2. CDR1 is SGHAT and CDR2 is FQNNGV in the germline V gene. After removal of 5 bases from V and 0 bases from J, the junction contained 4 bases not matched to a gene. This CDR3 region has 15 residues. The CDR3 DNA reads as TGTGCCAGCAGCACCCGGGGGGGTAGCACAGATACGCAGTATTTT. Amino acid sequence: CASSTRGGSTDTQYF.

The gene calls are TRBV6-6 and TRBJ2-5; TRBD1 agrees at 8 bases. Germline CDR1 is MNHNY and CDR2 is SVGAGI (reference sequence). Trimming at V came to 5 bases and at J to 4 bases, leaving 6 bases not matched to a gene. The CDR3 loop spans 14 amino acids. This chain's CDR3 is CASSRDRSGETQYF. The CDR3 DNA sequence: TGTGCCAGCAGTAGGGACAGGAGTGGAGAGACCCAGTACTTC.

The genes are TRBV27 and TRBJ2-3; D is uncertain. Germline V lookup: CDR1 MNHEY, CDR2 SMNVEV (reference sequence). This CDR3 is 15 amino acids long. With 0 bases removed from V and 2 bases from J, the gap between germline ends came to 9 bases. For the CDR3, the DNA is TGTGCCAGCAGTTTATCCCTTACATCCACAGATACGCAGTATTTT. It codes for CASSLSLTSTDTQYF.

This clonotype was found a few times. The CDR3 sequence: CSAFGHGHLQETQYF. DNA for the CDR3: TGCAGTGCCTTTGGCCACGGACACCTCCAAGAGACCCAGTACTTC. The genes are TRBV20-1 and TRBJ2-5, with D possibly matching TRBD1 (5 bases). Trimming took 6 bases from V and 1 from J, leaving 18 bases between them. The CDR3 length is 15 residues. The V gene's germline CDR1 is DFQATT and CDR2 SNEGSKA (reference sequence).

Only one count was recorded for this clonotype. This chain joins TRBV11-2 and TRBJ2-3; D is unresolved. CDR1 is SGHAT, CDR2 FQNNGV, per germline. Trimming pared 7 bases from V and 0 bases from J, leaving 11 bases between. The CDR3 is made up of 14 amino acids. CDR3 in DNA: TGTGCCAGCAAAGGTCGCATTAGCACAGATACGCAGTATTTT. Its protein product is CASKGRISTDTQYF.